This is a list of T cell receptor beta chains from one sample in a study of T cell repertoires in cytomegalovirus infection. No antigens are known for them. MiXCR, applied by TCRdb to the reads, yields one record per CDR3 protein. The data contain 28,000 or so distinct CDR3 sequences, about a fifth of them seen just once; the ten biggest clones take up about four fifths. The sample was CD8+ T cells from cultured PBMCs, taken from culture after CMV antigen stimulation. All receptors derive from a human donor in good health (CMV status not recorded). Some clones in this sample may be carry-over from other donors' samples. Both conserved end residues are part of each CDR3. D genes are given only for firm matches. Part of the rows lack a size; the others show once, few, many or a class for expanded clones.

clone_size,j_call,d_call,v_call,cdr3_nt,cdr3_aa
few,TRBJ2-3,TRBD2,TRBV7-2,TGTGCCAGCAGCTTGAGATGGCGGGGGGTTCAAGATACGCAGTATTTT,CASSLRWRGVQDTQYF
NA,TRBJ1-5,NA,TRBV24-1,TGTGCCACCAGTGACGCGCCTAGCAATCAGCCCCAGCATTTT,CATSDAPSNQPQHF
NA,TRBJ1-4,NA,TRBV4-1,TGCGCCAGCAGCCAAGGAATCACGGGAGAACTGTTTTTT,CASSQGITGELFF
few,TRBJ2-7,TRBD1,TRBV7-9,TGTGCCAGCACCCCGGCCGGGACAGGGGGCTCCTACGAGCAGTACTTC,CASTPAGTGGSYEQYF
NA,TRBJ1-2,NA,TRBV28,TGTGCCAGCAGTTTCCCCCCCGACCACTGGGGCTACACCTTC,CASSFPPDHWGYTF
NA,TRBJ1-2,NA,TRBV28,TGTGCCAGCAGTCGGACGGGGAACTATGGCTACACCTTC,CASSRTGNYGYTF
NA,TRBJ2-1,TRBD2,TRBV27,TGTGCCAGCACCCCGGGACTAGCGGGACATGAGCAGTTCTTC,CASTPGLAGHEQFF
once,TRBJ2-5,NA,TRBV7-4,TGTGCCAGCAGCTTATCCCCTACGCAAGAGACCCAGTACTTC,CASSLSPTQETQYF
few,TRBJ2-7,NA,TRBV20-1,TGCAGTGCTAGAGATAGTACTGGTCTGAGCTCCTACGAGCAGTACTTC,CSARDSTGLSSYEQYF
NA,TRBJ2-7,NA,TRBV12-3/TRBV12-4,TGTGCCAGCAGTTTGGTAGGAGACGAGCAGTACTTC,CASSLVGDEQYF
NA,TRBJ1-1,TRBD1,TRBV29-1,TGCAGCGTTGGAACAGGGGCTACTGAAGCTTTCTTT,CSVGTGATEAFF
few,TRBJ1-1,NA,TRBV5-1,TGCGCCAGCAGCTCCTACCTAAATGAAGCTTTCTTT,CASSSYLNEAFF
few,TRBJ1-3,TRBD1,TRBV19,TGTGCCAGTAGTATACATCGGGACAGCTCCTCTGGAAACACCATATATTTT,CASSIHRDSSSGNTIYF
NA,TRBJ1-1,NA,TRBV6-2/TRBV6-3,TGTGCCAGCAGTCCCTGGTTGACAGGGAACACTGAAGCTTTCTTT,CASSPWLTGNTEAFF
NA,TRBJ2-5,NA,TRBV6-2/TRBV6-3,TGTGCCAGCAGTTGGAATCAAGAGACCCAGTACTTC,CASSWNQETQYF
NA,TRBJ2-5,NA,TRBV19,TGTGCCAGTTCCGGGTTTGGGAGAGAGACCCAGTACTTC,CASSGFGRETQYF
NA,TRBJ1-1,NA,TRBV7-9,TGTGCCAGCAGCCCAGTGTCTGGGACAAACACTGAAGCTTTCTTT,CASSPVSGTNTEAFF
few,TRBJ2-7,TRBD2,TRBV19,TGTGCCAGTAGTATAACCACGGGGGGCGAGCAGTACTTC,CASSITTGGEQYF
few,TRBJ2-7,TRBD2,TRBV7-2,TGTGCCAGCAGCTTTGGTAGCGGGGGGTACGAGCAGTACTTC,CASSFGSGGYEQYF
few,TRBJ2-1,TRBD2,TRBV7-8,TGTGCCAGCAGCTTAGCAATCGGGACTACACAAAATGAGCAGTTCTTC,CASSLAIGTTQNEQFF